A single sample gave rise to the 10 T cell receptor beta chains below, sequenced in a study of blood T cell repertoires in COVID-19. Measured with immunoSEQ multiplex PCR; TCRdb has only the in-frame clones, and not every one. The top ten hold 5.5% to 8% of the sample, which has 180,000 or so clones, 65% to 85% seen once. The material sequenced was peripheral blood. The origin of the receptors is a middle-aged woman with COVID-19, enrolled during active disease.

The chain employs TRBV5-1 and TRBJ2-3, with 11 bases lining up with TRBD2. V shed 6 bases and J 4 bases; nucleotides not matched to a gene: 13. The CDR3 loop spans 17 amino acids. Germline V lookup: CDR1 SGHRS, CDR2 YFSETQ. The DNA of the CDR3 is TGCGCCAGCACAAAGACGGGGATGGGACTAGCGGCAGATACGCAGTATTTT. Translation: CASTKTGMGLAADTQYF.

The chain combines TRBV5-6 with TRBJ1-2; 9 nucleotides align to TRBD1. Per the germline V gene, CDR1 is SGHDT and CDR2 is YYEEEE. This CDR3 contains 15 residues. V lost 4 bases and J lost 3; bases outside the gene matches: 7. The CDR3 is CASSPRTGVYYGYTF. As DNA, the CDR3 is TGTGCCAGCAGCCCACGGACAGGGGTCTACTATGGCTACACCTTC.

The chain carries TRBV3-1 (or the pseudogene TRBV3-2) and TRBJ1-2, with D possibly matching TRBD1 (6 bases). V lost 3 bases and J lost 2, with 16 bases in between. There are 16 residues in the CDR3. The germline V gene has CDR1 LGHDT and CDR2 YNNKEL (reference sequence). The CDR3 DNA is TGTGCCAGCAGCCATGATTGGACAGCCCGGAACTATGGCTACACCTTC. Residues: CASSHDWTARNYGYTF.

The rearrangement uses TRBV12-3 or TRBV12-4 and TRBJ1-1, with TRBD1 as a possible D gene (5 bases). V lost 9 bases to trimming and J lost 7 bases, with 12 bases between them. The CDR3 extends over 11 amino acids. CDR3 residues: CARVLDSEAFF. CDR3 nucleotides: TGTGCCAGGGTCCTAGACAGTGAAGCTTTCTTT.

The V call is TRBV2, the J call TRBJ2-1, with D hard to call. The CDR3 totals 11 residues. CDR1 and CDR2 (germline): SNHLY, FYNNEI. V lost 7 bases, J lost 7 bases, and 8 bases lay in between. This chain's CDR3 is CASTTYNEQFF. CDR3 DNA sequence: TGTGCCAGCACCACTTATAATGAGCAGTTCTTC.

The genes are TRBV19 and TRBJ1-5; 8 bases fit TRBD1. The germline CDR1 and CDR2 sequences are LNHDA and SQIVND (reference sequence). This CDR3 spans 12 amino acids. The J segment lost 6 bases and the V segment lost 11 bases, leaving 6 bases of the junction unmatched. CDR3 region: CASDRAPQPQHF. The CDR3 bases are TGTGCCTCGGACAGGGCCCCTCAGCCCCAGCATTTT.

This chain links TRBV27 with TRBJ2-1; TRBD1 aligns across 8 bases. V trimming: 4 bases; J trimming: 8 bases; junction bases outside the gene matches: 7. CDR1 is MNHEY and CDR2 is SMNVEV in the germline V gene (reference sequence). CDR3 size: 14 residues. CDR3 residues: CASSSGTGSHEQFF. Written as DNA, the CDR3 is TGTGCCAGCAGTTCCGGGACAGGTTCCCATGAGCAGTTCTTC.

This clone was found once. The CDR3 DNA reads TGTGCCAGCAGGACCGGGACAGGGTTCTACAATGAGCAGTTCTTC. Amino acid sequence: CASRTGTGFYNEQFF. The chain couples TRBV6-5 to TRBJ2-1, with 9 bases matching TRBD1. CDR1 and CDR2 from the germline V gene are MNHEY and SVGAGI. The junction had 6 bases not matched to a gene; V was cut back by 6 bases and J by 3 bases. The CDR3 contains 15 residues.

The gene calls are TRBV27 and TRBJ2-7; 7 bases map to TRBD1. CDR1 is MNHEY and CDR2 is SMNVEV in the germline V gene (reference sequence). This CDR3 contains 16 residues. V lost 0 bases to trimming and J lost 2 bases; unmatched junction nucleotides: 7. The CDR3 is CASSLSLGDSTYEQYF. The CDR3 nucleotides are TGTGCCAGCAGTTTATCGCTCGGGGACAGCACCTACGAGCAGTACTTC.

V gene TRBV5-1 combines with J gene TRBJ1-4; 8 positions match TRBD1. This CDR3 comprises 18 residues. From germline, CDR1 is SGHRS and CDR2 YFSETQ. Germline trimming cut 0 bases from V and 4 bases from J; bases unmatched to any gene: 11. DNA of the CDR3: TGCGCCAGCAGCTTGGGGACAGGGAGGGGGATTGGTAATGAAAAACTGTTTTTT. It translates to CASSLGTGRGIGNEKLFF.